This TCR beta chain originates from a study of CD8+ T cells in alopecia areata. The authors extracted RNA and reverse transcribed it into cDNA as the sequencing template. Some clones are missing from TCRdb's copy, which holds only in-frame ones; the method was immunoSEQ multiplex PCR. The profile shows fewer than 250,000 clones, 60% of them singletons. This sample's treatment: oral pan-JAK inhibitor, 5-10 mg twice daily. The CDR3 has 15 amino acids. Germline V gives CDR1 SGHTA, CDR2 FQGTGA. V dropped 5 bases and J dropped 1; count of bases not matched to a gene: 3. The source is a human donor with alopecia areata. The chain carries TRBV7-3 and TRBJ2-2, with TRBD1 identical over 8 bases. Sequences were derived from CD4+ T cells sorted from blood, sampled at week 24, from a patient treated with tofacitinib. CDR3 sequence reads: CASSRDRWNTGELFF. The CDR3 DNA follows: TGTGCCAGCAGCAGGGACAGGTGGAACACCGGGGAGCTGTTTTTT.